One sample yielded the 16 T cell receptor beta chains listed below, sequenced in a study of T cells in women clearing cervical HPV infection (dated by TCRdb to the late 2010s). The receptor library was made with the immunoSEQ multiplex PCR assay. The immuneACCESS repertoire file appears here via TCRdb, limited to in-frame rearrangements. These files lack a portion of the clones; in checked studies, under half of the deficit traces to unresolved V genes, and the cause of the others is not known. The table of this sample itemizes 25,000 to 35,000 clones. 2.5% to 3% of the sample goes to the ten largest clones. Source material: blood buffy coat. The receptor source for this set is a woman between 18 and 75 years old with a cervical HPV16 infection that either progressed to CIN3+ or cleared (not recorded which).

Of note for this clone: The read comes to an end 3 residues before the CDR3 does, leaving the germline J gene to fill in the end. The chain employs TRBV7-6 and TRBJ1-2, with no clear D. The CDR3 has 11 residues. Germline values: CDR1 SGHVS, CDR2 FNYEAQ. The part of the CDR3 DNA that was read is TGTGCCAGCGCAGTTTCAGATACC. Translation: CASAVSDT. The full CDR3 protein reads CASAVSDTYTF.

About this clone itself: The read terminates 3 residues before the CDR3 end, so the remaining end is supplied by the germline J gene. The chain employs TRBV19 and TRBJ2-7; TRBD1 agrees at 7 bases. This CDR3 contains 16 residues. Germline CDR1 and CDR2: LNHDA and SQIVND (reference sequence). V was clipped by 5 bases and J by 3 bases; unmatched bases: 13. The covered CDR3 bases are TGTGCCAGTAGTTCTACAGGGGCCACTAACCTCTACGAG. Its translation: CASSSTGATNLYE. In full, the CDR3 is CASSSTGATNLYEQYF. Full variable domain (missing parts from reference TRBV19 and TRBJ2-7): DGGITQSPKYLFRKEGQNVTLSCEQNLNHDAMYWYRQDPGQGLRLIYYSQIVNDFQKGDIAEGYSVSREKKESFPLTVTSAQKNPTAFYLCASSSTGATNLYEQYFGPGTRLTVT.

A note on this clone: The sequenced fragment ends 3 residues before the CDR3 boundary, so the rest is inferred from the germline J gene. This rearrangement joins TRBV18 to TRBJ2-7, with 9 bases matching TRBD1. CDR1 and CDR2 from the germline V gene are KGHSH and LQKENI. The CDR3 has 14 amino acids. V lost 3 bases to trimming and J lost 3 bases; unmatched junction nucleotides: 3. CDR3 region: CASSPRDRDYEQYF. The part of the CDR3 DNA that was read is TGTGCCAGCTCACCCCGGGACAGGGACTACGAG.

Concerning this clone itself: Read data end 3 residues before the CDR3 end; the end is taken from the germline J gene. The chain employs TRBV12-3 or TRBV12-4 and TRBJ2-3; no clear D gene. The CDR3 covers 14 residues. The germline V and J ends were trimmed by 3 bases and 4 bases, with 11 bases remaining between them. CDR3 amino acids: CASSLNSPPDTQYF. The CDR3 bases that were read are TGTGCCAGCAGTTTGAACTCCCCCCCAGATACG.

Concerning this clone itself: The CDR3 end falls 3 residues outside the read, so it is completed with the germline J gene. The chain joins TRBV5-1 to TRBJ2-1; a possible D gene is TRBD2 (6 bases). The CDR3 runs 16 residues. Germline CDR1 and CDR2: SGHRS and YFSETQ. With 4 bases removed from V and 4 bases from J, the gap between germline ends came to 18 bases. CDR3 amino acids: CASSKDGGRDYNEQFF. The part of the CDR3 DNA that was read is TGCGCCAGCAGCAAGGATGGGGGGAGAGATTACAATGAG.

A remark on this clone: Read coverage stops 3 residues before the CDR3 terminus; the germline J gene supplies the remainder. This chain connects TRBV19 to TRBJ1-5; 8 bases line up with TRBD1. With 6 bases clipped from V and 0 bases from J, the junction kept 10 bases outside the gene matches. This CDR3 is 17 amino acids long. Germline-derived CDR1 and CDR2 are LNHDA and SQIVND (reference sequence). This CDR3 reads CASSDRGGSYSNQPQHF. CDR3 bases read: TGTGCCAGTAGCGACAGGGGAGGGTCATATAGCAATCAGCCC. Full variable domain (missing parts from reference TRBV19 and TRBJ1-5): DGGITQSPKYLFRKEGQNVTLSCEQNLNHDAMYWYRQDPGQGLRLIYYSQIVNDFQKGDIAEGYSVSREKKESFPLTVTSAQKNPTAFYLCASSDRGGSYSNQPQHFGDGTRLSIL.

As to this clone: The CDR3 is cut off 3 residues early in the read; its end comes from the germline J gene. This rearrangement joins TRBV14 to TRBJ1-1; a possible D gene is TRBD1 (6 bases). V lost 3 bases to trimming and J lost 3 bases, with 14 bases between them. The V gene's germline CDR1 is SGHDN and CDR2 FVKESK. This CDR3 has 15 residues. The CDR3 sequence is CASSQTTGWDTEAFF. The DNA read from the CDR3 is TGTGCCAGCAGCCAGACGACAGGATGGGACACTGAA.

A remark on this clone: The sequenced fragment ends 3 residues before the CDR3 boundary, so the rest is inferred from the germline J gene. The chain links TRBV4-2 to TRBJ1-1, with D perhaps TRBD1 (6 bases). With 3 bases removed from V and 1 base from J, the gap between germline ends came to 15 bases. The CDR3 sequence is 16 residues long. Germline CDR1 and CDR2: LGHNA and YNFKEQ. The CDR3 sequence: CASSQSTGTPNTEAFF. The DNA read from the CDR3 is TGTGCCAGCAGCCAGTCGACGGGGACACCGAACACTGAA.

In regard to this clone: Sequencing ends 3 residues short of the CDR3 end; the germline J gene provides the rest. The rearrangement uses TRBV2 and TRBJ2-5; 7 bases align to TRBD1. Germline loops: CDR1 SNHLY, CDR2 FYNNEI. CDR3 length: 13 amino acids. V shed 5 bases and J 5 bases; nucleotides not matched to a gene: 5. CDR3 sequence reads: CASSPRGWETQYF. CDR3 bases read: TGTGCCAGCAGTCCCAGGGGGTGGGAGACC.

This chain's CDR3 is CASVGQGADQPQHF. The sequenced part of the CDR3 DNA is TGTGCCAGCGTTGGGCAGGGAGCTGATCAGCCC. The chain couples TRBV6-2 or TRBV6-3 to TRBJ1-5, with D perhaps matching TRBD1 (5 bases). Read sequence stops 3 residues before the CDR3 end, and the germline J gene provides the missing end. Trimming shortened V by 8 bases and J by 5 bases, and 16 bases separated the two germline ends. The germline V gene has CDR1 MNHEY and CDR2 SVGEGT. The CDR3 contains 14 residues.

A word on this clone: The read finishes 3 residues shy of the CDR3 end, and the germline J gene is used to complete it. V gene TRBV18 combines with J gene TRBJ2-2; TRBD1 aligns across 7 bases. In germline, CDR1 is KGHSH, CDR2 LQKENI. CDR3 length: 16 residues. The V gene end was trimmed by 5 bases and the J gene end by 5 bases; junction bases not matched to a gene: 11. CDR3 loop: CASSTSTGVGTGELFF. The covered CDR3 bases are TGTGCCAGCTCAACATCCACAGGGGTCGGGACCGGGGAG.

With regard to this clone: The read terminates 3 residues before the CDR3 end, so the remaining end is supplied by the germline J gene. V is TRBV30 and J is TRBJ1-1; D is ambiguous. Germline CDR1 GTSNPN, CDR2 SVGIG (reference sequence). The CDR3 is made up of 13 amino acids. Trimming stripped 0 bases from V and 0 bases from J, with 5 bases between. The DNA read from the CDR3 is TGTGCCTGGAGTGTCCCGGTGAACACTGAA. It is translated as CAWSVPVNTE. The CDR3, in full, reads CAWSVPVNTEAFF.

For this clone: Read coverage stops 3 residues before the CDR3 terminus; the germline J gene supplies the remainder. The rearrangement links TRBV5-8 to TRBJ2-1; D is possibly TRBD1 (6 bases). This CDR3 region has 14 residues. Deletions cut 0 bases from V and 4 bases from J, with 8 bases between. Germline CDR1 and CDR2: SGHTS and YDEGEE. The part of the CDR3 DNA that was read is TGTGCCAGCAGCTTGGGACAGGCGTACAATGAG. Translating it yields CASSLGQAYNE. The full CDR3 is CASSLGQAYNEQFF. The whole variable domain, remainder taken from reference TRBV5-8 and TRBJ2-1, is EAGVTQSPTHLIKTRGQQATLRCSPISGHTSVYWYQQALGLGLQFLLWYDEGEERNRGNFPPRFSGRQFPNYSSELNVNALELEDSALYLCASSLGQAYNEQFFGPGTRLTVL.

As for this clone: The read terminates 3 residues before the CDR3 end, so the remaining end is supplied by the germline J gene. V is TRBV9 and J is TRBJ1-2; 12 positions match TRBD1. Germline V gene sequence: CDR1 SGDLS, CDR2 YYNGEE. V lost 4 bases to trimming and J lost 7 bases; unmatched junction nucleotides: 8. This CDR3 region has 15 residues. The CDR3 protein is CASSSKGQGALGYTF. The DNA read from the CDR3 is TGTGCCAGCAGCTCAAAGGGACAGGGGGCTCTTGGC.

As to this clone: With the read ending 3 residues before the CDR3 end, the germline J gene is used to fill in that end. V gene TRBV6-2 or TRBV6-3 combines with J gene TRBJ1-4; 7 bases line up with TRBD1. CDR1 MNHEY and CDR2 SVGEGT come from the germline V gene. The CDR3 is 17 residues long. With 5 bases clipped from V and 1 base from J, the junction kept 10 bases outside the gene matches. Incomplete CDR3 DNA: TGTGCCAGCAGTAACGAGGGGGCGCTTAGAACTAATGAAAAA. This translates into CASSNEGALRTNEK. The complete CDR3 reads CASSNEGALRTNEKLFF.

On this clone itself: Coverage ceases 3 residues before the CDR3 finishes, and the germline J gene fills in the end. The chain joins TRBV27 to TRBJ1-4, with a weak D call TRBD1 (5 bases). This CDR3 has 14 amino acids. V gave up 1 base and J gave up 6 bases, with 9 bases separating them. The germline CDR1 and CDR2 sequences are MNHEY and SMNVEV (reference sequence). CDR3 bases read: TGTGCCAGCAGTTTATATCCAGGGCATGAAAAA. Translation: CASSLYPGHEK. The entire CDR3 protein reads CASSLYPGHEKLFF.